Listed below are T cell receptor beta chains from one sample, sequenced in a study of breast tumors, draining lymph nodes, adjacent tissues. One entry per CDR3 protein, called by TCRdb with MiXCR from the multiplex PCR reads. The table includes fewer than 300,000 distinct CDR3 sequences, 32% detected once. The sequencing sample was made of axillary lymph node tissue. These receptors all come from a female donor with breast cancer. Some clones in this sample may be carry-over from other donors' samples. Both conserved end residues are part of each CDR3. The order of the fields is CDR3 protein, CDR3 length, V gene, J gene.

CDR3 protein: CASSPRGREAFF
CDR3 length: 12
V gene: TRBV7-2
J gene: TRBJ1-1

CDR3 protein: CASSVGLAANNEQFF
CDR3 length: 15
V gene: TRBV7-2
J gene: TRBJ2-1

CDR3 protein: CASSSDRGQGGYTF
CDR3 length: 14
V gene: TRBV7-2
J gene: TRBJ1-2

CDR3 protein: CSAGVGEGNTIYF
CDR3 length: 13
V gene: TRBV20-1
J gene: TRBJ1-3

CDR3 protein: CSASGADRAPYTQYF
CDR3 length: 15
V gene: TRBV20-1
J gene: TRBJ2-3

CDR3 protein: CASSPSPGLAGGGIQYF
CDR3 length: 17
V gene: TRBV6-2/TRBV6-3
J gene: TRBJ2-4

CDR3 protein: CASSEGTSWETQYF
CDR3 length: 14
V gene: TRBV6-1
J gene: TRBJ2-5

CDR3 protein: CASSPTTGFPNEQFF
CDR3 length: 15
V gene: TRBV6-5
J gene: TRBJ2-1

CDR3 protein: CASSLGQGPTGQYF
CDR3 length: 14
V gene: TRBV5-1
J gene: TRBJ2-7

CDR3 protein: CASSLRGLAGRNEQFF
CDR3 length: 16
V gene: TRBV7-2
J gene: TRBJ2-1

CDR3 protein: CASSVVGGPPETQYF
CDR3 length: 15
V gene: TRBV9
J gene: TRBJ2-5

CDR3 protein: CASSGVPSKTQYF
CDR3 length: 13
V gene: TRBV12-3/TRBV12-4
J gene: TRBJ2-5

CDR3 protein: CASSLGRVSEQYF
CDR3 length: 13
V gene: TRBV6-2/TRBV6-3
J gene: .

CDR3 protein: CSAREGSGRAQETQYF
CDR3 length: 16
V gene: TRBV20-1
J gene: TRBJ2-5

CDR3 protein: CSARVPLGNQPQHF
CDR3 length: 14
V gene: TRBV20-1
J gene: TRBJ1-5

CDR3 protein: CASSQDLLVNEQFF
CDR3 length: 14
V gene: TRBV4-1
J gene: TRBJ2-1

CDR3 protein: CASSQGASLYNEQFF
CDR3 length: 15
V gene: TRBV4-1
J gene: TRBJ2-1

CDR3 protein: CASSEWQGTINEQFF
CDR3 length: 15
V gene: TRBV2
J gene: TRBJ2-1

CDR3 protein: CASSSQGQGRSAQYF
CDR3 length: 15
V gene: TRBV11-2
J gene: TRBJ2-7

CDR3 protein: CSVRQGLNQPQHF
CDR3 length: 13
V gene: TRBV29-1
J gene: TRBJ1-5

CDR3 protein: CSAGGGSADTQYF
CDR3 length: 13
V gene: TRBV20-1
J gene: TRBJ2-3

CDR3 protein: CASSQEGQFYEQYF
CDR3 length: 14
V gene: TRBV4-2
J gene: TRBJ2-7

CDR3 protein: CASTRQVLSSYNSPLHF
CDR3 length: 17
V gene: TRBV6-1
J gene: TRBJ1-6

CDR3 protein: CSGGVGGDTDTQYF
CDR3 length: 14
V gene: TRBV20-1
J gene: TRBJ2-3

CDR3 protein: CASSLAGGASGELFF
CDR3 length: 15
V gene: TRBV6-5
J gene: TRBJ2-2

CDR3 protein: CSFSTGENEQFF
CDR3 length: 12
V gene: TRBV29-1
J gene: TRBJ2-1

CDR3 protein: CASSYHTEAYGYTF
CDR3 length: 14
V gene: TRBV19
J gene: TRBJ1-2

CDR3 protein: CAWSSNRGNQPQHF
CDR3 length: 14
V gene: TRBV30
J gene: TRBJ1-5

CDR3 protein: CSARDFDGSYNEQFF
CDR3 length: 15
V gene: TRBV20-1
J gene: TRBJ2-1

CDR3 protein: CATSEGGPGNTIYF
CDR3 length: 14
V gene: TRBV24-1
J gene: TRBJ1-3

CDR3 protein: CASSLGGDSPLHF
CDR3 length: 13
V gene: TRBV5-1
J gene: TRBJ1-6

CDR3 protein: CASSLGLAGRSGANVLTF
CDR3 length: 18
V gene: TRBV11-2
J gene: TRBJ2-6

CDR3 protein: CASSLFGSGSGGEQFF
CDR3 length: 16
V gene: TRBV28
J gene: TRBJ2-1

CDR3 protein: CASSHRPQANEKLFF
CDR3 length: 15
V gene: TRBV7-2
J gene: TRBJ1-4

CDR3 protein: CSASLGGQTYNEQFF
CDR3 length: 15
V gene: TRBV20-1
J gene: TRBJ2-1

CDR3 protein: CASGGGTSPLHF
CDR3 length: 12
V gene: TRBV19
J gene: TRBJ1-6

CDR3 protein: CASTLGYGDAGELFF
CDR3 length: 15
V gene: TRBV19
J gene: TRBJ2-2

CDR3 protein: CASRAPPNRGMNTEAFF
CDR3 length: 17
V gene: TRBV12-3/TRBV12-4
J gene: TRBJ1-1

CDR3 protein: CASRDVGDNQPQHF
CDR3 length: 14
V gene: TRBV10-2
J gene: TRBJ1-5

CDR3 protein: CSARAPSGLTNTQYF
CDR3 length: 15
V gene: TRBV20-1
J gene: TRBJ2-3

CDR3 protein: CASSPPRTSGTSTDTQYF
CDR3 length: 18
V gene: TRBV7-2
J gene: TRBJ2-3

CDR3 protein: CASSPKRGAGHSPLHF
CDR3 length: 16
V gene: TRBV6-6
J gene: TRBJ1-6

CDR3 protein: CATSDFTGSSEQFF
CDR3 length: 14
V gene: TRBV24-1
J gene: TRBJ2-1

CDR3 protein: CASSCSGGAGGGELFF
CDR3 length: 16
V gene: TRBV9
J gene: TRBJ2-2